A single sample is the source of the 30 T cell receptor beta chains below, sequenced in a study of CD8 T cells in ankylosing spondylitis. TCRdb reprocessed the 5' RACE reads via MiXCR and lists one record per CDR3 protein. The sample lists a few hundred thousand distinct CDR3 sequences, over 9.5% occurring once. Sequences were obtained from blood, either unsorted or a sorted T cell fraction (not recorded which). The receptors were sampled from a male donor with ankylosing spondylitis or in good health (not recorded which).

As to this clonotype: At one end, the junction sequence differs from germline, possibly due to a read error. This chain uses TRBV18 with TRBJ2-7; 8 nucleotides match TRBD1. The V gene's germline CDR1 is KGHSH and CDR2 LQKENI. The length of the CDR3 is 15 residues. As DNA, the CDR3 is TGTGCCAGCTCACCCGGCGACAGGGGCTCCGACGAGCAGTACTTC. Amino acid sequence: CASSPGDRGSDEQYF.

This clonotype was counted at least ten times. One junction end does not reproduce the germline sequence, and a read error may be involved. The V call is TRBV6-2 or TRBV6-3, the J call TRBJ2-2; 8 bases match TRBD2. The length of the CDR3 is 15 residues. CDR1 and CDR2 from the germline V gene are MNHEY and SVGEGT. The CDR3: CASSYPAGDTEELFF. The CDR3 DNA is TGTGCCAGCAGTTACCCAGCGGGGGATACCGAGGAGCTGTTTTTT.

This clonotype has a handful of counts. The V call is TRBV20-1, the J call TRBJ2-3; D is unclear. V was clipped by 3 bases and J by 5 bases, with 6 bases between them. This CDR3 has 11 residues. CDR1 is DFQATT and CDR2 is SNEGSKA in the germline V gene (reference sequence). The CDR3 region is CSARKGDTQYF. The DNA of the CDR3 is TGCAGTGCTAGGAAGGGAGATACGCAGTATTTT.

This clonotype was seen ten or more times. The rearrangement joins TRBV5-1 to TRBJ2-1; 9 nucleotides line up with TRBD1. Per germline, CDR1 SGHRS and CDR2 YFSETQ. CDR3 length equals 14 residues. V lost 4 bases, J lost 7 bases, and 6 bases stayed unmatched. In nucleotides, the CDR3 is TGCGCCAGCAGCCTAAGACAGGGGGTAAATGAGCAGTTCTTC. Translation gives CASSLRQGVNEQFF.

This clonotype showed up many times. This chain links TRBV12-3 or TRBV12-4 with TRBJ2-5; 7 nucleotides agree with TRBD2. The trim removed 7 bases at V and 2 bases at J, leaving 10 bases unmatched. The CDR3 consists of 15 residues. CDR3 sequence reads: CASTRRGGGQETQYF. The CDR3 region has the DNA TGTGCCAGCACCCGTCGGGGCGGGGGTCAAGAGACCCAGTACTTC.

The chain has TRBV9 and TRBJ2-3; tentatively, D is TRBD2 (5 bases). Looked up from germline, CDR1 is SGDLS and CDR2 is YYNGEE. The germline V and J ends were trimmed by 0 bases and 2 bases, with 7 bases remaining between them. This CDR3 has 14 residues. CDR3 DNA: TGTGCCAGCAGCGTAGTACTAGACACAGATACGCAGTATTTT. This translates into CASSVVLDTDTQYF.

The chain couples TRBV19 to TRBJ1-1; D call uncertain. Germline values: CDR1 LNHDA, CDR2 SQIVND (reference sequence). CDR3 length: 13 amino acids. V was shortened by 5 bases and J by 0 bases, with 7 bases between the two germline ends. CDR3 sequence (DNA): TGTGCCAGTAGTGAGGTCTTGAACACTGAAGCTTTCTTT. This translates into CASSEVLNTEAFF.

This clonotype was seen many times. The chain uses TRBV7-3 and TRBJ2-3, with D perhaps given as TRBD1 or TRBD2 (5 bases each). The CDR3 has 14 amino acids. V was pared by 5 bases and J by 1 base, with 10 bases between. Germline loops: CDR1 SGHTA, CDR2 FQGTGA. The CDR3 spells CASSIGTRTDTQYF. The DNA for the CDR3 is TGTGCCAGCAGCATCGGGACCCGCACAGATACGCAGTATTTT.

This clonotype appeared many times. V is TRBV10-3 and J is TRBJ2-5; unclear D gene. Trimming took 8 bases from V and 2 from J, leaving 3 bases between them. The CDR3 runs to 10 residues. The germline V gene encodes CDR1 ENHRY and CDR2 SYGVKD. This CDR3 reads CAIGQETQYF. The CDR3 nucleotides are TGTGCCATCGGGCAAGAGACCCAGTACTTC.

Turning to this clonotype: This clone may be a read error of a much larger clone one base away. The V gene is TRBV11-1, the J gene TRBJ2-3, with unresolved D. V lost 7 bases, J lost 0 bases, and 8 bases lay in between. The CDR3 spans 13 residues. Germline lookup yields CDR1 SGHAT and CDR2 FQDESV (reference sequence). The CDR3 is CASTRSSTDTQYF. The DNA for the CDR3 is TGTGCCAGCACTCGCTCTAGCACAGATACGCAGTATTTT.

This clonotype occurred many times. V is TRBV25-1 and J is TRBJ2-7, with TRBD1 matching over 9 bases. With 3 bases clipped from V and 1 base from J, the junction kept 10 bases outside the gene matches. The germline gives CDR1 MGHDK, CDR2 SYGVNS. The CDR3 contains 17 residues. CDR3 amino acids: CASSDTLGQGKSYEQYF. CDR3 coding DNA: TGTGCCAGCAGTGACACCCTTGGACAGGGGAAATCCTACGAGCAGTACTTC.

This clonotype was detected a few times. The chain couples TRBV20-1 to TRBJ2-7, with D perhaps given as TRBD1 or TRBD2 (6 bases each). The CDR3 consists of 15 residues. V was shortened by 6 bases and J by 0 bases, with 18 bases between the two germline ends. In germline, CDR1 is DFQATT, CDR2 SNEGSKA (reference sequence). The CDR3 DNA is TGCAGTGCCGGGGGCCAGGCTTTTAGCTCCTACGAGCAGTACTTC. Translation gives CSAGGQAFSSYEQYF.

This clonotype was seen many times. The genes are TRBV12-3 or TRBV12-4 and TRBJ2-7, with D possibly being TRBD1 or TRBD2 (6 bases each). CDR3 size: 13 residues. V was shortened by 3 bases and J by 6 bases, with 12 bases between the two germline ends. The CDR3 protein is CASSLGGFGEQYF. DNA for the CDR3: TGTGCCAGCAGTTTGGGGGGCTTCGGCGAGCAGTACTTC.

V gene TRBV12-3 or TRBV12-4 combines with J gene TRBJ1-2, with 8 positions matching TRBD1. With V trimmed by 6 bases and J by 5 bases, 8 bases remained unmatched. The length of the CDR3 is 14 residues. The CDR3 reads CASSSDRAGYGYTF. CDR3 bases: TGTGCCAGCAGCTCGGACAGGGCGGGTTATGGCTACACCTTC.

The chain joins TRBV9 to TRBJ1-2, with D uncertain. The germline gives CDR1 SGDLS, CDR2 YYNGEE. The CDR3 length is 15 residues. Trimming cost V 7 bases and J 3 bases, with 19 bases left between them. The CDR3 nucleotides are TGTGCCAGCGGCGATGTTTGGGCGGACGACTATGGCTACACCTTC. It yields the protein CASGDVWADDYGYTF.

This clonotype was found a few times. The V gene is TRBV11-2, the J gene TRBJ2-5, with 10 positions matching TRBD2. The CDR3 extends over 15 amino acids. V lost 6 bases, J lost 6 bases, and 10 bases stayed unmatched. Germline V lookup: CDR1 SGHAT, CDR2 FQNNGV. The CDR3 sequence: CASRGAGGLVKTQYF. CDR3 DNA sequence: TGTGCCAGCAGGGGAGCGGGGGGGCTGGTCAAGACCCAGTACTTC.

This clonotype was recorded many times. The chain links TRBV2 to TRBJ2-6; the D is unclear. This CDR3 comprises 15 residues. Trimming shortened V by 4 bases and J by 0 bases, and 7 bases separated the two germline ends. The germline V gene encodes CDR1 SNHLY and CDR2 FYNNEI. For the CDR3, the DNA is TGTGCCAGCAGTGGGCTCTACTCTGGGGCCAACGTCCTGACTTTC. Protein sequence: CASSGLYSGANVLTF. The full variable domain, its missing parts supplied by reference TRBV2 and TRBJ2-6, is EPEVTQTPSHQVTQMGQEVILRCVPISNHLYFYWYRQILGQKVEFLVSFYNNEISEKSEIFDDQFSVERPDGSNFTLKIRSTKLEDSAMYFCASSGLYSGANVLTFGAGSRLTVL.

This clonotype turned up a few times. The chain joins TRBV12-3 or TRBV12-4 to TRBJ2-3; D call uncertain. V lost 8 bases to trimming and J lost 0 bases, with 30 bases between them. The CDR3 covers 20 residues. The CDR3 is CASGWGYLLSRQTSTDTQYF. The CDR3 nucleotides are TGTGCCAGCGGGTGGGGATACCTCCTCTCCCGGCAAACTAGCACAGATACGCAGTATTTT.

This clonotype has at least ten counts. CDR3 sequence: CASSDRATYGYTF. CDR3 in DNA: TGTGCCAGCAGTGACAGGGCAACCTATGGCTACACCTTC. This chain connects TRBV6-1 to TRBJ1-2, with D perhaps matching TRBD1 (5 bases). Trimming cost V 3 bases and J 4 bases, with 9 bases left between them. The germline gives CDR1 MNHNS, CDR2 SASEGT. The CDR3 spans 13 residues.

This clonotype was observed many times. The DNA of the CDR3 is TGTGCCATCAGTGAAGGGCCCTCCAATGAGCAGTTCTTC. It specifies CAISEGPSNEQFF. The rearrangement links TRBV10-3 to TRBJ2-1; no clear D. Trimming took off 3 bases at V and 6 bases at J, with 9 bases between the two ends. Germline CDR1 and CDR2: ENHRY and SYGVKD. CDR3 length: 13 amino acids.

The table lists this clonotype with a few counts. The chain employs TRBV7-9 and TRBJ2-7, with 8 bases aligning to TRBD2. From germline, CDR1 is SEHNR and CDR2 FQNEAQ (reference sequence). V shed 5 bases and J 2 bases; nucleotides not matched to a gene: 11. The CDR3 covers 16 residues. CDR3 loop: CASSPGGGTRAYEQYF. DNA of the CDR3: TGTGCCAGCAGCCCCGGGGGTGGGACTAGAGCCTACGAGCAGTACTTC.

The rearrangement joins TRBV7-3 to TRBJ1-1; tentatively, D is TRBD1 (5 bases). Per germline, CDR1 SGHTA and CDR2 FQGTGA. The V and J ends lost 5 bases and 6 bases respectively, with 19 bases between them. The CDR3 length is 15 residues. Written as DNA, the CDR3 is TGTGCCAGCAGCCCGAATGAGGGACCGACTGCTGAAGCTTTCTTT. Encoded protein: CASSPNEGPTAEAFF. The variable domain in full, with the rest retrieved from reference TRBV7-3 and TRBJ1-1, is GAGVSQTPSNKVTEKGKYVELRCDPISGHTALYWYRQSLGQGPEFLIYFQGTGAADDSGLPNDRFFAVRPEGSVSTLKIQRTERGDSAVYLCASSPNEGPTAEAFFGQGTRLTVV.

This sequence joins TRBV6-5 and TRBJ1-2; 10 bases agree with TRBD1. Trimming at V came to 4 bases and at J to 8 bases, leaving 7 bases not matched to a gene. There are 14 residues in the CDR3. Germline V CDR1 and CDR2: MNHEY, SVGAGI. In DNA, the CDR3 is TGTGCCAGCAGTTCCCCGCGGACAGGGGGGGGCTACACCTTC. It codes for CASSSPRTGGGYTF.

Ten or more counts support this clonotype. V is TRBV4-2 and J is TRBJ2-3; TRBD2 aligns across 8 bases. The CDR3 extends over 16 amino acids. Germline V gene lookup returns CDR1 LGHNA and CDR2 YNFKEQ. V dropped 0 bases and J dropped 0; count of bases not matched to a gene: 2. The CDR3 here is CASSQELAGSTDTQYF. The CDR3 nucleotides are TGTGCCAGCAGCCAAGAGTTAGCGGGGAGCACAGATACGCAGTATTTT.

This clonotype was detected only a few times. The chain carries TRBV30 and TRBJ2-7; TRBD1 is a possible D gene (6 bases). Between the trimmed V and J ends, which lost 3 bases and 5 bases, there was a span of 17 bases. CDR3 length: 14 residues. Germline V CDR1 and CDR2: GTSNPN, SVGIG (reference sequence). For the CDR3, the DNA is TGTGCCTGGAGGCGTAATCCTAACAGGGACGAGCAGTACTTC. Amino acids: CAWRRNPNRDEQYF.

V usage is TRBV7-2 and J usage is TRBJ2-2; 7 nucleotides align to TRBD2. The V gene end was trimmed by 2 bases and the J gene end by 6 bases; junction bases not matched to a gene: 6. Germline values: CDR1 SGHTA, CDR2 FQGNSA. The CDR3 covers 15 residues. The CDR3 region has the DNA TGTGCCAGCAGCTTAAGGGTTGCGGGGGCCGGGGAGCTGTTTTTT. This gives the protein CASSLRVAGAGELFF.

In DNA, the CDR3 is TGTGCCAGCAGTGGGGGGGACGAAGACAATGAGCAGTTCTTC. Translated, it gives CASSGGDEDNEQFF. V gene TRBV6-1 combines with J gene TRBJ2-1, with D tentatively TRBD2 (6 bases). The CDR3 sequence is 14 residues long. Trimming removed 4 bases at V and 5 bases at J, with 12 bases between. The V gene's germline CDR1 is MNHNS and CDR2 SASEGT.

This clonotype has ten or more counts. The genes are TRBV11-2 and TRBJ2-5; 8 bases agree with TRBD1. Per the germline V gene, CDR1 is SGHAT and CDR2 is FQNNGV. This CDR3 contains 18 residues. Trimming cost V 7 bases and J 0 bases; bases outside gene matches: 16. CDR3 sequence (DNA): TGTGCCAGCACCCGGTTCGGTGTAGTGACAGGGGACCAAGAGACCCAGTACTTC. Amino acid sequence: CASTRFGVVTGDQETQYF.

At least ten counts were recorded for this clonotype. J is TRBJ1-1 and V is TRBV6-6, with no clear D. V was pared by 6 bases and J by 6 bases, with 14 bases between. Germline loops: CDR1 MNHNY, CDR2 SVGAGI (reference sequence). This CDR3 is built from 13 residues. CDR3 in DNA: TGTGCCAGCAGATTCCCCCCAAGCCCTGAAGCTTTCTTT. It encodes CASRFPPSPEAFF.

The chain has TRBV12-3 or TRBV12-4 and TRBJ1-6; the D gene is possibly TRBD1 (6 bases). This CDR3 region has 13 residues. Trimming stripped 6 bases from V and 12 bases from J, with 15 bases between. The CDR3 DNA reads as TGTGCCAGCAGCCGACAGGTCTTTGGACCCCTCCACTTT. It codes for CASSRQVFGPLHF.